This is a list of T cell receptor beta chains from one sample in a study of blood T cell repertoires in COVID-19. Sequencing was performed with immunoSEQ multiplex PCR; in TCRdb, only in-frame clones are kept and a portion is missing. The sample has around 46,000 clones; approximately 87% are singletons. The sample was peripheral blood. The receptors stem from a woman of 80 years or more with COVID-19, enrolled during active disease. Each CDR3 is given with its conserved first and last residue. Fields, in order: D gene, V gene, CDR3 length, clone size, J gene, CDR3 protein, CDR3 DNA. D genes are given only for firm matches. Part of the rows lack a size; the others show once, few, many or a class for expanded clones.

.,TRBV6-5,13,few,TRBJ1-1,CASSPRQKIQAFF,TGTGCCAGCAGCCCACGACAGAAGATTCAAGCTTTCTTT
.,TRBV30,14,.,TRBJ1-4,CAWSAGRSNEKLFF,TGTGCCTGGAGTGCAGGCAGAAGTAATGAAAAACTGTTTTTT
.,TRBV24-1,14,.,TRBJ2-1,CATSDRQGLGEQFF,TGTGCCACCAGTGATCGGCAGGGCTTAGGGGAGCAGTTCTTC
.,TRBV11-3,15,.,TRBJ2-1,CASSTGGWTYNEQFF,TGTGCCAGCAGCACCGGGGGTTGGACCTACAATGAGCAGTTCTTC
.,TRBV5-1,15,.,TRBJ1-1,CASSLSAGYDTEAFF,TGCGCCAGCAGCTTGTCCGCGGGGTATGACACTGAAGCTTTCTTT
.,TRBV6-4,14,.,TRBJ1-4,CASSDRAREEKLFF,TGTGCCAGCAGTGACAGAGCGAGGGAAGAAAAACTGTTTTTT
TRBD1,TRBV11-2,15,.,TRBJ1-1,CASSLDVGQGAKAFF,TGTGCCAGCAGCTTAGACGTTGGGCAGGGGGCCAAAGCTTTCTTT
.,TRBV19,16,few,TRBJ2-1,CASSISGSATYNEQFF,TGTGCCAGTAGTATCTCGGGGTCGGCCACCTACAATGAGCAGTTCTTC
.,TRBV5-5,15,.,TRBJ1-2,CASSRRAGDSYGYTF,TGTGCCAGCAGCCGTCGGGCAGGGGATTCCTATGGCTACACCTTC
TRBD1,TRBV29-1,14,few,TRBJ1-2,CSVETAGTGVGYTF,TGCAGCGTTGAGACAGCCGGGACAGGGGTTGGCTACACCTTC
.,TRBV4-1,15,.,TRBJ2-3,CASSSLGRETDTQYF,TGCGCCAGCAGCAGTCTTGGTCGGGAAACAGATACGCAGTATTTT
TRBD2,TRBV6-5,14,.,TRBJ2-5,CASTAGGNQETQYF,TGTGCCAGCACGGCGGGGGGAAACCAAGAGACCCAGTACTTC
.,TRBV4-2,15,.,TRBJ1-4,CASSQGSDRYEKLFF,TGTGCCAGCAGCCAAGGTTCCGACAGATATGAAAAACTGTTTTTT
.,TRBV6-1,17,few,TRBJ1-3,CASSEVRRRARGNTIYF,TGTGCCAGCAGTGAAGTTAGGCGCAGGGCGAGGGGAAACACCATATATTTT
TRBD2,TRBV7-2,18,.,TRBJ2-3,CASSLLASGGAGADTQYF,TGTGCCAGCAGCTTACTGGCTAGCGGGGGGGCTGGAGCAGATACGCAGTATTTT
.,TRBV28,13,.,TRBJ2-7,CASSSQVPYEQYF,TGTGCCAGCAGTTCGCAGGTGCCCTACGAGCAGTACTTC
TRBD2,TRBV27,14,few,TRBJ2-7,CASSFQWGGYEQYF,TGTGCCAGCAGTTTCCAGTGGGGGGGGTACGAGCAGTACTTC
.,TRBV3-1/TRBV3-2,15,.,TRBJ2-2,CASSQDPRQAGELFF,TGTGCCAGCAGCCAAGATCCCCGACAGGCCGGGGAGCTGTTTTTT
TRBD1,TRBV19,14,.,TRBJ1-3,CASHQGGSGNTIYF,TGTGCCAGTCATCAGGGGGGCTCTGGAAACACCATATATTTT
TRBD2,TRBV18,13,once,TRBJ2-7,CASAGTSGDEQYF,TGTGCCAGCGCCGGGACTAGCGGTGACGAGCAGTACTTC
.,TRBV21-1,11,.,TRBJ2-7,CASSNQAEQYF,TGTGCCAGCAGCAACCAGGCCGAGCAGTACTTC
TRBD2,TRBV7-2,15,.,TRBJ2-1,CASRLGLAGTQAQFF,TGTGCCAGCAGATTAGGACTAGCGGGAACACAGGCGCAGTTCTTC
TRBD2,TRBV19,13,.,TRBJ2-1,CASSSRRTSAEFF,TGTGCCAGCAGCTCAAGAAGGACTAGCGCGGAGTTCTTC
.,TRBV7-9,13,.,TRBJ1-2,CASSLLATGGYTF,TGTGCCAGCAGCTTACTCGCTACTGGTGGCTACACCTTC
TRBD2,TRBV5-1,18,.,TRBJ2-6,CASSLWTRLGSGANVLTF,TGCGCCAGCAGCTTGTGGACTAGGCTGGGCTCTGGGGCCAACGTCCTGACTTTC
TRBD2,TRBV5-1,18,.,TRBJ2-1,CASSLRLAGGDSYNEQFF,TGCGCCAGCAGCTTGAGACTAGCGGGAGGAGATTCCTACAATGAGCAGTTCTTC
.,TRBV11-3,13,.,TRBJ2-7,CASSLTQGMEQYF,TGTGCCAGCAGCTTGACCCAGGGGATGGAGCAGTACTTC
.,TRBV3-1/TRBV3-2,14,.,TRBJ1-1,CASSIRAMNTEAFF,TGTGCCAGCAGTATCAGGGCAATGAACACTGAAGCTTTCTTT
TRBD1,TRBV28,15,.,TRBJ1-1,CASSSYRGRGTEAFF,TGTGCCAGCAGTTCGTACAGGGGGCGGGGCACTGAAGCTTTCTTT
.,TRBV4-1,14,.,TRBJ1-2,CASSNQGQMRGYTF,TGCGCCAGCAGCAACCAGGGACAAATGAGAGGCTACACCTTC
.,TRBV7-7,14,.,TRBJ1-2,CASSQWWWGVCYTF,TGTGCTAGCAGCCAGTGGTGGTGGGGGGTTTGCTACACCTTC
TRBD1,TRBV29-1,14,.,TRBJ1-4,CSVTLTGVGEKLFF,TGCAGCGTCACACTGACAGGGGTCGGTGAAAAACTGTTTTTT
.,TRBV6-5,15,.,TRBJ1-1,CASSYAGAKNTEAFF,TGTGCCAGCAGTTACGCGGGGGCGAAGAACACTGAAGCTTTCTTT
.,TRBV6-1,13,.,TRBJ2-7,CASSEETNYEQYF,TGTGCCAGCAGTGAAGAGACTAATTACGAGCAGTACTTC
.,TRBV2,15,.,TRBJ1-5,CASSANRDPGQPQHF,TGTGCCAGCAGTGCAAACAGGGACCCCGGACAGCCCCAGCATTTT
TRBD1,TRBV18,14,.,TRBJ1-1,CASSPPTGGYRAFF,TGTGCCAGCTCACCACCTACAGGGGGCTATAGAGCTTTCTTT
TRBD1,TRBV6-5,16,.,TRBJ1-5,CASSYRRTGDNQPQHF,TGTGCCAGCAGTTATCGCCGGACAGGCGATAATCAGCCCCAGCATTTT
TRBD1,TRBV10-1,14,once,TRBJ1-4,CASSEYRGQEKLFF,TGCGCCAGCAGTGAGTACAGGGGGCAAGAAAAACTGTTTTTT
TRBD2,TRBV2,14,.,TRBJ2-2,CASTGGQNTGELFF,TGTGCCAGCACGGGGGGGCAGAACACCGGGGAGCTGTTTTTT
TRBD2,TRBV7-2,15,.,TRBJ2-5,CASSLLAGPGETQYF,TGTGCCAGCAGCTTGCTAGCGGGACCGGGGGAGACCCAGTACTTC
TRBD2,TRBV5-6,14,once,TRBJ2-7,CASSLAGGSYEQYF,TGTGCCAGCAGCTTGGCGGGAGGTAGTTACGAGCAGTACTTC
.,TRBV19,14,.,TRBJ2-2,CASSILGVAGELFF,TGTGCCAGTAGTATATTAGGGGTGGCCGGGGAGCTGTTTTTT
TRBD2,TRBV3-1/TRBV3-2,15,.,TRBJ2-1,CASRLSLAGRNEQFF,TGTGCCAGCCGCCTTAGCCTAGCGGGACGGAATGAGCAGTTCTTC
TRBD1,TRBV7-2,15,once,TRBJ1-2,CASSQGQGSRGGYTF,TGTGCCAGCAGCCAGGGACAGGGAAGTAGAGGCGGCTACACCTTC
.,TRBV27,14,.,TRBJ1-2,CASSFRIGVYGYTF,TGTGCCAGCAGTTTCAGAATAGGGGTCTATGGCTACACCTTC
.,TRBV2,11,.,TRBJ1-2,CASTDSYGYTF,TGTGCCAGCACGGACAGCTATGGCTACACCTTC
.,TRBV7-9,15,.,TRBJ2-5,CASSRRPGLQETQYF,TGTGCCAGCAGCCGCCGACCAGGCCTCCAAGAGACCCAGTACTTC
TRBD1,TRBV7-9,14,.,TRBJ1-2,CASSFWDRGAGYTF,TGTGCCAGCAGCTTCTGGGACAGGGGCGCGGGCTACACCTTC
TRBD2,TRBV3-1/TRBV3-2,15,.,TRBJ2-1,CASSRLAGRDNEQFF,TGTGCCAGCAGCCGACTAGCGGGGAGGGACAATGAGCAGTTCTTC
TRBD1,TRBV6-5,14,.,TRBJ2-1,CASSLDRGRNEQFF,TGTGCCAGCAGTCTGGACAGGGGTAGGAATGAGCAGTTCTTC
TRBD1,TRBV7-7,13,.,TRBJ2-5,CASSFAGGETQYF,TGTGCTAGCAGCTTCGCAGGGGGAGAGACCCAGTACTTC
.,TRBV11-2,13,.,TRBJ1-2,CASSPSFRRGYTF,TGTGCCAGCAGCCCGTCTTTCCGTCGGGGCTACACCTTC
TRBD1,TRBV7-2,14,.,TRBJ1-6,CASSPDRVNSPLHF,TGTGCCAGCAGCCCCGACAGGGTTAATTCACCCCTCCACTTT
.,TRBV3-1/TRBV3-2,16,.,TRBJ2-1,CASSHALGLQRGEQFF,TGTGCCAGCAGCCATGCCCTGGGACTTCAACGAGGTGAGCAGTTCTTC
.,TRBV28,17,.,TRBJ1-5,CASTPFRGGLRNQPQHF,TGTGCCAGCACCCCTTTCCGGGGGGGACTTCGCAATCAGCCCCAGCATTTT
.,TRBV19,13,.,TRBJ1-1,CASSTDTNTEAFF,TGTGCCAGTAGTACCGACACGAACACTGAAGCTTTCTTT
TRBD1,TRBV5-8,15,.,TRBJ1-5,CASSFDLRGLQPQHF,TGTGCCAGCAGCTTTGATTTAAGGGGGCTTCAGCCCCAGCATTTT
TRBD2,TRBV19,15,.,TRBJ2-1,CASRYGGRAYNEQFF,TGTGCCAGTAGGTACGGGGGGAGGGCCTACAATGAGCAGTTCTTC
.,TRBV27,13,.,TRBJ1-1,CASRGRVGTEAFF,TGTGCCAGCAGAGGGAGGGTGGGCACTGAAGCTTTCTTT